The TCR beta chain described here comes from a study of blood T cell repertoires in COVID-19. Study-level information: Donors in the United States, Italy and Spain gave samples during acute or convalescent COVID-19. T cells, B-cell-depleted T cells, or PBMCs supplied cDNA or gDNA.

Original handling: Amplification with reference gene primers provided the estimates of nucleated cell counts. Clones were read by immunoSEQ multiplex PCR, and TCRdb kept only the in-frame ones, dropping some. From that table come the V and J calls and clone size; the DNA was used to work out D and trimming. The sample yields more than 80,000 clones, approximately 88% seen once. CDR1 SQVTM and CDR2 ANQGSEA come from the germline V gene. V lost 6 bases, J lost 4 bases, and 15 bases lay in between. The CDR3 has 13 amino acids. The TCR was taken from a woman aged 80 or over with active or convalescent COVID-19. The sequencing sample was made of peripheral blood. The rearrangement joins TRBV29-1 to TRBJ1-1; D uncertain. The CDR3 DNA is TGCAGCGTAACCTCCGGGGAGGTCACTGAAGCTTTCTTT. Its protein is CSVTSGEVTEAFF.